This T cell receptor beta chain is from a study of Graves' ophthalmopathy and Graves' hyperthyroidism. CDR3 regions of TCR beta were amplified from RNA transcripts. After a first-round RT-PCR with HTBI primers, a second-round multiplex PCR was run. TCRdb passed the multiplex PCR reads through MiXCR, listing each CDR3 protein once. Here the sample spans some 200,000 distinct CDR3 sequences, under 30% being singletons. Per the germline V gene, CDR1 is DFQATT and CDR2 is SNEGSKA (reference sequence). The V end was cut by 0 bases, the J end by 5 bases, with 8 bases between. The CDR3 spans 12 residues. No donor had other autoimmune disease, uncontrolled infection, pregnancy or lactation. Physicians reached a diagnosis by relying on clinical symptoms, serum thyroxine, TRAb, thyroid ultrasound and orbital computed tomography. Ten or more counts support this clonotype.

The clonotype comes from a man aged 45-65 years with Graves' ophthalmopathy. The source material was peripheral blood. V and J are TRBV20-1 and TRBJ2-7; D not certain. CDR3 protein: CSARDMGHEQYF. The DNA of the CDR3 is TGCAGTGCTAGAGATATGGGTCACGAGCAGTACTTC.